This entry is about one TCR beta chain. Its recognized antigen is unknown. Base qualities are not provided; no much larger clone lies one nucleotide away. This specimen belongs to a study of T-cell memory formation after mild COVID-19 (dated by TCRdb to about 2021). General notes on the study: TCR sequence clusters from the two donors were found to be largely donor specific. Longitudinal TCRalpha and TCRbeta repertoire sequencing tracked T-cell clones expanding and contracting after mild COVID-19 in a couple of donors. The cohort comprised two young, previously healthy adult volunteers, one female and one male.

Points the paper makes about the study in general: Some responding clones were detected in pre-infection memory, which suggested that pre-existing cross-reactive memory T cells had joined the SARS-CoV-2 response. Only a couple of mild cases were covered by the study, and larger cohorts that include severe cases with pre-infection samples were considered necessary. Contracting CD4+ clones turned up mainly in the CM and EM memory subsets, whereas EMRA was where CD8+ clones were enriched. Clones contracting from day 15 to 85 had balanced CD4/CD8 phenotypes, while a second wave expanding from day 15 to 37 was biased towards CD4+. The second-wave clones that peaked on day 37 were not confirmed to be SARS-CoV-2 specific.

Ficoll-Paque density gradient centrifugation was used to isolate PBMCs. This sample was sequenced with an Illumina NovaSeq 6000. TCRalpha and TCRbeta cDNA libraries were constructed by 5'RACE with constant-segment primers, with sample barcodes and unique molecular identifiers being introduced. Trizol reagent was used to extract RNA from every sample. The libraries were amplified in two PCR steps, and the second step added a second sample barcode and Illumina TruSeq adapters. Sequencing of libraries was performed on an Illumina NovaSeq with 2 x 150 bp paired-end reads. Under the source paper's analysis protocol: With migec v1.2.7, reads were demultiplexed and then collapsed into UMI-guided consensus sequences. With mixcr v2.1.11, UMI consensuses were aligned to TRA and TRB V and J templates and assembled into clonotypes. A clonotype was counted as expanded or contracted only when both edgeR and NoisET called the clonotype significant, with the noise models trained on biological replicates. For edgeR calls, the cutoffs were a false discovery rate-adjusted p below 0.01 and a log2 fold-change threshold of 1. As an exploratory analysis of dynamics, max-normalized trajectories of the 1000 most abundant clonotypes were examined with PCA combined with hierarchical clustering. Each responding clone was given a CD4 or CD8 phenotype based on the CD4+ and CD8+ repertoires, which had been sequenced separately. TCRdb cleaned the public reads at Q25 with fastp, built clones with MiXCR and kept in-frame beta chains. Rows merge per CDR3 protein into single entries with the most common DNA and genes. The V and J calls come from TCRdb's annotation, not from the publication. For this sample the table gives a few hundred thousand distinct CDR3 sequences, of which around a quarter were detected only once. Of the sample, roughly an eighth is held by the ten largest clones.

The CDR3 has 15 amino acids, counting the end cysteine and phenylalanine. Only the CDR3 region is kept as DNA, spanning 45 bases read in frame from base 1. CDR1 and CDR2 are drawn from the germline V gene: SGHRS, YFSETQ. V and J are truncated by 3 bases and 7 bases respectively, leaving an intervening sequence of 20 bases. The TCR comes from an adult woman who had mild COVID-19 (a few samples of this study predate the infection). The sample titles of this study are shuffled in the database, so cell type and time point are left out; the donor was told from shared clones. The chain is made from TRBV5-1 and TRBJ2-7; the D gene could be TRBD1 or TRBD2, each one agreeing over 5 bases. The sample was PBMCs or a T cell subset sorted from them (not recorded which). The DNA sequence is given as TGCGCCAGCAGCTCGACGGGACGCACGTTGGAGGAGCAGTACTTC. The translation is CASSSTGRTLEEQYF.